This T cell receptor beta chain comes out of a study of glioma-infiltrating T cells after dendritic cell vaccination. Study context: Between the early 2000s and the early 2010s, patients got autologous tumor lysate-pulsed dendritic cell vaccines. Study-wide results and limits: Only a small number of patients had complete blood and tumor samples.

Primers: 60 V beta forward and 13 J beta reverse. Clones were sequenced by immunoSEQ multiplex PCR, and TCRdb holds only the in-frame ones, with some missing. The sample shows roughly 41,000 clones, roughly four fifths of them seen only once. Trimming shortened V by 4 bases and J by 0 bases, and 12 bases separated the two germline ends. CDR1 and CDR2 (germline): GTSNPN, SVGIG (reference sequence). CDR3 length: 14 amino acids. In the case of this clone: What it binds is not known.

No glioblastoma patient carried an isocitrate dehydrogenase mutation. Sample: blood, taken before dendritic cell vaccination. This sequence joins TRBV30 and TRBJ1-1; no definite D call. The receptor was isolated from a human donor with glioblastoma. In DNA, the CDR3 is TGTGCCTGGACCGGCCCCAGGCTGAACACTGAAGCTTTCTTT. This codes for CAWTGPRLNTEAFF.